Listed here are 28 T cell receptor beta chains from one sample, sequenced in a study of cytomegalovirus exposure and HLA in healthy donors (TCRdb year 2017). The library was generated by the immunoSEQ multiplex PCR assay. For the multiplex PCR, a mixture combining 60 forward primers for TCR Vbeta segments and 13 reverse primers for TCR Jbeta segments was used. In TCRdb, the immuneACCESS table is reduced to in-frame sequences with V and J assigned. These tables do not hold every clone; where another copy was compared, an unresolved V gene accounts for under half, and the others remain unexplained. A total of under 110,000 clones appear in this sample, 82% of them only once. 1.6% of the sample belongs to the ten largest clones. The sample taken for sequencing was PBMCs. The receptors come from a man aged 50 to 59 in good health and CMV-seronegative.

The V and J genes are TRBV7-2 and TRBJ2-5, with TRBD1 matching over 8 bases. CDR1 is SGHTA, CDR2 FQGNSA, per germline. The CDR3 is 12 residues long. Trimming at V came to 5 bases and at J to 14 bases, leaving 10 bases not matched to a gene. The CDR3 DNA follows: TGTGCCAGCAGCGCCGACAGGGGACGTGAATACTTC. Protein product: CASSADRGREYF.

The chain employs TRBV18 and TRBJ1-5; weak D call: TRBD1 (5 bases). Trimming removed 3 bases from V and 2 bases from J, with 14 bases in between. This CDR3 is built from 16 residues. Germline CDR1 reads KGHSH; CDR2 reads LQKENI. DNA of the CDR3: TGTGCCAGCTCACCCGACAGCCCCATAGGCAATCAGCCCCAGCATTTT. This sequence encodes CASSPDSPIGNQPQHF.

This rearrangement joins TRBV10-2 to TRBJ2-7; TRBD1 is a possible D gene (5 bases). Germline-derived CDR1 and CDR2 are WSHSY and SAAADI. Trimming shortened V by 2 bases and J by 0 bases, and 17 bases separated the two germline ends. CDR3 length: 17 amino acids. CDR3 bases: TGCGCCAGCAGTGAGGGAAGTTGGACACCAACCTCCTACGAGCAGTACTTC. It specifies CASSEGSWTPTSYEQYF.

This chain joins TRBV28 and TRBJ1-2; no firm D call. The CDR3 runs 14 residues. In germline, CDR1 is MDHEN, CDR2 SYDVKM. The V and J ends lost 7 bases and 1 base respectively, with 13 bases between them. In nucleotides, the CDR3 is TGTGCCAGCAATCAATTTACGGGTAACTATGGCTACACCTTC. Translating it yields CASNQFTGNYGYTF.

The V gene is TRBV29-1, the J gene TRBJ1-1, with no clear D. CDR3 size: 13 residues. V was pared by 5 bases and J by 2 bases, with 12 bases between. The germline gives CDR1 SQVTM, CDR2 ANQGSEA. The DNA of the CDR3 is TGCAGCGTTACGCCCCGAGGCAACACTGAAGCTTTCTTT. Residues: CSVTPRGNTEAFF.

V gene TRBV27 combines with J gene TRBJ1-2; D is unclear. CDR1 and CDR2 from the germline V gene are MNHEY and SMNVEV (reference sequence). The CDR3 is made up of 15 amino acids. Trimming stripped 6 bases from V and 4 bases from J, with 18 bases between. The CDR3 coding sequence is TGTGCCAGCAGCCTCGGGAGAGGGTCCCGCTATGGCTACACCTTC. Amino acids: CASSLGRGSRYGYTF.

V usage is TRBV4-1 and J usage is TRBJ2-7; TRBD2 matches at 7 bases. V gave up 6 bases and J gave up 5 bases; unmatched junction bases: 7. Germline assignment: CDR1 MGHRA and CDR2 YSYEKL. The CDR3 sequence is 13 residues long. The CDR3 DNA follows: TGCGCCAGCAGACGAATCGGGGGGAACGAGCAGTACTTC. Protein: CASRRIGGNEQYF.

The V gene is TRBV19, the J gene TRBJ1-2, with 9 bases aligning to TRBD1. Losses at the gene ends were 7 bases for V and 8 bases for J; bases not matched to a gene: 11. The germline V gene encodes CDR1 LNHDA and CDR2 SQIVND (reference sequence). The CDR3 contains 14 residues. CDR3 protein: CASNPGDRVQGYTF. DNA for the CDR3: TGTGCCAGTAATCCTGGGGACAGGGTACAAGGCTACACCTTC.

The chain uses TRBV7-2 and TRBJ1-6; D might be TRBD1 (6 bases). The germline V gene encodes CDR1 SGHTA and CDR2 FQGNSA. Trimming took 5 bases from V and 14 from J, leaving 22 bases between them. The CDR3 totals 15 residues. The CDR3 loop is CASSPGTMQISTLHF. The CDR3, as DNA: TGTGCCAGCAGCCCGGGGACAATGCAAATTTCGACCCTCCACTTT.

J is TRBJ2-3 and V is TRBV4-1, with 7 bases aligning to TRBD1. The CDR3 runs 17 residues. CDR1 is MGHRA and CDR2 is YSYEKL in the germline V gene. The ends lost 5 bases at V and 2 bases at J; junction bases unmatched: 13. The CDR3 DNA reads as TGCGCCAGCAGCGCTGGGACAGCCTTTTTAGTCACAGATACGCAGTATTTT. It encodes CASSAGTAFLVTDTQYF.

The chain couples TRBV6-5 to TRBJ2-5; D might be TRBD2 (5 bases). The CDR3 totals 14 residues. V lost 5 bases and J 0 bases, leaving 10 bases between the germline ends. Germline CDR1 and CDR2: MNHEY and SVGAGI. The CDR3 nucleotides read TGTGCCAGCAGTCCCGGGGATTACCAAGAGACCCAGTACTTC. Translated: CASSPGDYQETQYF.

The chain is built from TRBV5-7 and TRBJ2-7, with TRBD2 as a possible D gene (6 bases). TRBV5-7 is sorted into the ORF group, with uncertain function. There are 17 residues in the CDR3. V was pared by 0 bases and J by 5 bases, with 21 bases between. CDR3 in amino acids: CASSLDGGTKDAHEQYV. The CDR3 DNA is TGTGCCAGCAGCTTGGATGGCGGGACCAAGGATGCCCACGAGCAGTACGTC.

This chain connects TRBV7-6 to TRBJ1-4; possibly TRBD1 for D (5 bases). Germline-derived CDR1 and CDR2 are SGHVS and FNYEAQ. The V end lost 2 bases, the J end lost 1 base, and 5 bases lay between the germline ends. This CDR3 is built from 14 residues. The CDR3 nucleotides are TGTGCCAGCAGCTTACAGGGAACTAATGAAAAACTGTTTTTT. Amino acid sequence: CASSLQGTNEKLFF.

The chain is built from TRBV14 and TRBJ1-6; D is undetermined. This CDR3 contains 16 residues. Germline lookup yields CDR1 SGHDN and CDR2 FVKESK. V was cut by 1 base and J by 14 bases, with 21 bases left in between. CDR3 bases: TGTGCCAGCAGCCAAGGAAGGAGCCTTTACGGAGGATCCCTCCACTTT. Its translation is CASSQGRSLYGGSLHF.

This chain joins TRBV6-5 and TRBJ2-7; 7 nucleotides line up with TRBD2. In germline, CDR1 is MNHEY, CDR2 SVGAGI. This CDR3 contains 16 residues. The junction had 10 bases not matched to a gene; V was cut back by 2 bases and J by 3 bases. CDR3 sequence (DNA): TGTGCCAGCAGTTACCGTCATCCCGGGGAGGGCTACGAGCAGTACGTC. Translating it yields CASSYRHPGEGYEQYV.

The CDR3 spells CATRGAASSYEQYV. The CDR3 DNA is TGTGCCACCCGGGGGGCGGCGAGCTCCTACGAGCAGTACGTC. This chain uses TRBV28 with TRBJ2-7, with D tentatively TRBD2 (7 bases). Germline CDR1 and CDR2: MDHEN and SYDVKM. The CDR3 is 14 amino acids. V lost 10 bases and J 0 bases, leaving 16 bases between the germline ends.

This clone was counted a single time. This chain joins TRBV28 and TRBJ1-2; 8 bases match TRBD1. After removal of 6 bases from V and 5 bases from J, the junction contained 8 bases not matched to a gene. Germline V gene sequence: CDR1 MDHEN, CDR2 SYDVKM. This CDR3 comprises 14 residues. CDR3 in amino acids: CASSSLGTGYGYTF. DNA for the CDR3: TGTGCCAGCAGCTCTCTCGGGACAGGATATGGCTACACCTTC.

The rearrangement uses TRBV7-2 and TRBJ1-2, with D maybe TRBD1 (6 bases). Trimming removed 0 bases at V and 7 bases at J, with 15 bases between. Germline CDR1 and CDR2: SGHTA and FQGNSA. The CDR3 extends over 15 amino acids. The CDR3 loop is CASSLAQGRISGYTF. DNA for the CDR3: TGTGCCAGCAGCTTAGCGCAGGGGAGAATCTCTGGCTACACCTTC.

The chain carries TRBV7-2 and TRBJ1-6; weak D call: TRBD1 (6 bases). Looked up from germline, CDR1 is SGHTA and CDR2 is FQGNSA. The V gene lost 5 bases and the J gene lost 10 bases, with 12 bases spanning the gap. The CDR3 length is 13 residues. CDR3 coding DNA: TGTGCCAGCAGCGTACAGGGAGGGTCACCCCTCCACTTT. Protein: CASSVQGGSPLHF.

This chain connects TRBV27 to TRBJ1-1, with D perhaps matching TRBD1 (5 bases). The CDR3 is made up of 13 amino acids. Germline CDR1 reads MNHEY; CDR2 reads SMNVEV (reference sequence). V shed 7 bases and J shed 4 bases, with 13 bases lying between them. For the CDR3, the DNA is TGTGCCAGCAAGGTCGGGGGGGGCACTGAAGCTTTCTTT. This translates into CASKVGGGTEAFF.

The rearrangement links TRBV9 to TRBJ1-4; 9 bases are shared with TRBD1. The CDR3 runs to 16 residues. Unmatched junction bases numbered 11, after V lost 4 bases and J lost 7 bases. Germline V gene sequence: CDR1 SGDLS, CDR2 YYNGEE. Written as DNA, the CDR3 is TGTGCCAGCAGCCTCCGGACAGGGGCAGGTGGTGAAAAACTGTTTTTT. Its protein is CASSLRTGAGGEKLFF.

V and J are TRBV4-1 and TRBJ1-6, with TRBD1 as a possible D gene (6 bases). This CDR3 is 15 amino acids long. Germline V gives CDR1 MGHRA, CDR2 YSYEKL. Between the trimmed V and J ends, which lost 5 bases and 5 bases, there was a span of 13 bases. This chain's CDR3 is CASSARDINNSPLHF. The CDR3, as DNA: TGCGCCAGCAGCGCCCGGGACATCAATAATTCACCCCTCCACTTT.

The chain uses TRBV7-8 and TRBJ2-2; weak D call: TRBD1 (5 bases). The V gene's germline CDR1 is SGHVS and CDR2 FQNEAQ. This CDR3 comprises 18 residues. V was pared by 0 bases and J by 1 base, with 15 bases between. CDR3 DNA sequence: TGTGCCAGCAGCTTAGCGGCATTCACAGGCCGGAACACCGGGGAGCTGTTTTTT. Translated, it gives CASSLAAFTGRNTGELFF.

The chain has TRBV30 and TRBJ1-6, with a possible D match to TRBD1 (5 bases). The germline V gene encodes CDR1 GTSNPN and CDR2 SVGIG (reference sequence). V was pared by 4 bases and J by 10 bases, with 8 bases between. The CDR3 runs to 11 residues. Here the CDR3 DNA reads TGTGCCTGGACATCAGGGTCACCCCTCCACTTT. Its protein product is CAWTSGSPLHF.

The V call is TRBV19, the J call TRBJ2-3; 9 positions match TRBD1. Trimming cost V 7 bases and J 6 bases; bases outside gene matches: 8. CDR1 LNHDA and CDR2 SQIVND come from the germline V gene (reference sequence). CDR3 length equals 14 residues. Here the CDR3 DNA reads TGTGCCAGTACCACGGGGACAGGGTTGGATACGCAGTATTTT. Amino acids: CASTTGTGLDTQYF. The whole variable domain, filled in from reference TRBV19 and TRBJ2-3, reads DGGITQSPKYLFRKEGQNVTLSCEQNLNHDAMYWYRQDPGQGLRLIYYSQIVNDFQKGDIAEGYSVSREKKESFPLTVTSAQKNPTAFYLCASTTGTGLDTQYFGPGTRLTVL.

The rearrangement links TRBV6-5 to TRBJ2-7; tentative D call: TRBD1 (5 bases). Trimming left V 5 bases short and J 2 bases short, with 13 bases between. Germline V gives CDR1 MNHEY, CDR2 SVGAGI. The CDR3 extends over 14 amino acids. This CDR3 reads CASSPRSTAYEQYF. CDR3 in DNA: TGTGCCAGCAGTCCGAGATCGACAGCCTACGAGCAGTACTTC.

V and J are TRBV7-9 and TRBJ2-2, with D possibly TRBD1 on 5 matching bases. The germline V gene has CDR1 SEHNR and CDR2 FQNEAQ (reference sequence). The V gene lost 3 bases and the J gene lost 5 bases, with 13 bases spanning the gap. This CDR3 contains 15 residues. Here the CDR3 DNA reads TGTGCCAGCAGCTTTAAGCAGGGAAGGACCGGGGAGCTGTTTTTT. This translates into CASSFKQGRTGELFF.

The chain links TRBV7-2 to TRBJ2-7, with 7 positions matching TRBD1. The CDR3 sequence is 15 residues long. Germline assignment: CDR1 SGHTA and CDR2 FQGNSA. V shed 0 bases, J shed 2 bases, and the junction held 4 bases outside the gene matches. CDR3 nucleotide sequence: TGTGCCAGCAGCTTAGCTTTAGGGGGCCCCTACGAGCAGTACTTC. Its protein product is CASSLALGGPYEQYF.